This T cell receptor (beta chain) was obtained from a study of shared clonotypes between healthy human individuals. Study-level findings and limits: Larger estimated richness was generally seen in naive subsets than in memory subsets.

Worth noting for this clone: Its antigen is undetermined.

CDR1 MDHEN and CDR2 SYDVKM come from the germline V gene. This CDR3 has 11 amino acids. The germline V and J ends were trimmed by 8 bases and 14 bases, with 15 bases remaining between them. Per sorted-subset replicate PCR, input was roughly 200 ng DNA, representing around 28,000 T cell genomes. The assay was immunoSEQ multiplex PCR, and TCRdb's table has in-frame clones only and misses some. This sample carries some 360,000 clones, less than 75% of them seen once, and the ten largest clones take about 10%. The sample comprised memory CD4+ T cells sorted from blood. Described subset: CD45RA-negative fraction. The receptor was isolated from a man aged 25-40 years in good health. The rearrangement links TRBV28 to TRBJ1-4; D not certain. The CDR3 DNA sequence: TGTGCCAGCGGGGTGGAGCGCAGGCTGTTTTTT. Its translation: CASGVERRLFF. The full variable domain, rest sourced from reference TRBV28 and TRBJ1-4, is DVKVTQSSRYLVKRTGEKVFLECVQDMDHENMFWYRQDPGLGLRLIYFSYDVKMKEKGDIPEGYSVSREKKERFSLILESASTNQTSMYLCASGVERRLFFGSGTQLSVL.